This T cell receptor (beta chain) was sequenced in a study of T cell responses to AZD1222 COVID-19 vaccine (dated by TCRdb to the early 2020s). Concerning the study at large: AZD1222 recipients given second doses at about 4 weeks or at about 12 weeks were pooled, since spike-specific TCR depth and breadth were not found to differ between the two schedules. A total of more than 230 trial participants underwent TCR sequencing, of whom approximately 210 received two doses of AZD1222 and some 25 received two doses of the MenACWY control vaccine. Trial participants were enrolled by age into 18-55, 56-69 and 70-plus year subgroups, with roughly 150, 30 and 60 TCR-sequenced participants respectively. Broader findings and caveats from the paper: Conclusions about previously exposed vaccinees are limited, since just 6 or 7 AZD1222 recipients were seropositive for SARS-CoV-2 at baseline. After two AZD1222 doses, both the breadth and the depth of spike-specific TCRs were significantly higher than at day 0 and than in MenACWY recipients. Reportedly, close to half of the unique spike-specific TCRs recognized epitopes lying outside the regions that are mutated in the B.1.351 and B.1.1.7 variants. The 56-69-year group was small, and its depth increase did not reach significance, likely because of low power. CD4 TCRs associated with the vaccine covered the entire spike protein, and the dominant responses were in regions 160-218 and 743-854. No day 14 peak-response samples were available, so repertoires were characterized only after the peak T cell response. Participants were mostly white British and included more females than males, and it was suggested by the authors that clonal diversity may have been underestimated.

According to the study, the label for this sample's time point signals: baseline before first vaccination. The vaccinee samples were drawn from two UK trials, COV001 and COV002, one of which was a single-blind randomized controlled phase 2/3 trial testing AZD1222 (ChAdOx1 nCoV-19) in healthy adults. For TCRbeta chain sequencing, PBMC samples were collected from trial participants at day 0 and at day 28 after the second dose. The CDR3 regions of human TCRbeta chains were analyzed by immunosequencing. Per the authors' processing: Repertoire TCRs were matched against a reference library of SARS-CoV-2-specific TCRs generated with the MIRA antigen-specificity platform. Breadth was defined as the fraction of unique TCRs that were SARS-CoV-2-associated. Depth was defined as the fraction of total T cells that were SARS-CoV-2-associated. Using the MIRA data, each spike-specific TCR was mapped to the spike region that the TCR reacts to and placed in a CD4 or CD8 class. Log10-transformed breadth and depth values were compared by one-way ANOVA with Sidak's multiple comparisons tests. In its TCRdb copy, this immuneACCESS table keeps in-frame sequences only and misses some clones. Where compared with another copy, unresolved V genes explain less than half of these, and the others have no known cause. That table gives V, J and clone size, and the DNA gave D and trimming. For this sample the table gives roughly 120,000 clones, of which 85% to 95% were detected only once. The ten top clones hold about 3% of the sample.

The CDR3 runs 14 residues from the cysteine to the phenylalanine. Just CDR3 DNA is preserved here, 42 bases in frame from base 1. The germline V gene yields SGHVS for CDR1 and FQNEAQ for CDR2. For this chain, trimming is 1 base at the V end and 6 bases at the J end, and the number of junction bases without a gene match is 4. About this clone itself: There is no known antigen for this receptor. One base away there is no much larger clone; base qualities are not given.

This TCR came from an adult in good health. Sample: peripheral blood, taken on day 0 of AZD1222 vaccination. The chain employs TRBV7-8 and TRBJ1-2; 8 bases in the junction line up with TRBD1. The nucleotide sequence reads TGTGCCAGCAGCTTAGGGTACAGGGGGGATGGCTACACCTTC. It translates as CASSLGYRGDGYTF. The entire variable domain, with the stretches around the CDR3 drawn from the reference TRBV7-8 and TRBJ1-2 proteins, is GAGVSQSPRYKVAKRGQDVALRCDPISGHVSLFWYQQALGQGPEFLTYFQNEAQLDKSGLPSDRFFAERPEGSVSTLKIQRTQQEDSAVYLCASSLGYRGDGYTFGSGTRLTVV.